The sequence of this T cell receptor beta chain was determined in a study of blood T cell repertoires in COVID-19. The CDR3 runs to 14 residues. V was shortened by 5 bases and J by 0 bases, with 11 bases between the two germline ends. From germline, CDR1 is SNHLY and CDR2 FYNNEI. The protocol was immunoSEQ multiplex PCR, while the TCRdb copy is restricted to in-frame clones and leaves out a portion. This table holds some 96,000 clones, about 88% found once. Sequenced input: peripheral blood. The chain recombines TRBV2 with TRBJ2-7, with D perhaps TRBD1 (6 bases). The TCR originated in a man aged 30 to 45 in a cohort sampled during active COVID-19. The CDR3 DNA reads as TGTGCCAGCAGTCTTCAGGGGAGCTCCTACGAGCAGTACTTC. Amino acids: CASSLQGSSYEQYF.